This T cell receptor (beta chain) was captured in a study of T cell responses to AZD1222 COVID-19 vaccine. Details on this clone: Its antigen is unidentified.

The germline V gene encodes CDR1 SEHNR and CDR2 FQNEAQ (reference sequence). V shed 4 bases and J 1 base; nucleotides not matched to a gene: 12. The CDR3 is 17 amino acids. Profiled with immunoSEQ multiplex PCR; TCRdb holds only in-frame clones, not every one. The sample carries under 200,000 clones, approximately 94% recorded once. Overall study results and limits: Sampling captured repertoires only after the peak T cell response.

The material was peripheral blood, obtained on day 0 of AZD1222 vaccination. The chain joins TRBV7-9 to TRBJ2-7; 8 nucleotides line up with TRBD2. The TCR originated in an adult in good health. The CDR3 spells CASSSPTTSGTSYEQYF. CDR3 nucleotide sequence: TGTGCCAGCAGCTCGCCGACAACTAGCGGCACGTCCTACGAGCAGTACTTC.